The 7 T cell receptor beta chains below come from one sample, sequenced in a study of blood T cell repertoires in COVID-19. Here immunoSEQ multiplex PCR was the method, and the copy in TCRdb shows in-frame clones only, minus some. The sample has 300,000 to 350,000 clones; 85% to 95% are singletons. Sequencing was carried out using PBMCs or T cells enriched from blood (not recorded which). The receptors shown here come from a woman aged 30 to 39 who had been exposed to COVID-19.

The gene calls are TRBV7-2 and TRBJ1-2; 10 bases are a match to TRBD1. V lost 1 base to trimming and J lost 8 bases; unmatched junction nucleotides: 13. This CDR3 is built from 17 residues. Germline values: CDR1 SGHTA, CDR2 FQGNSA. The CDR3 region is CASSLGGTDRGLKGYTF. Here the CDR3 DNA reads TGTGCCAGCAGCTTAGGGGGCACAGACAGGGGGCTAAAGGGCTACACCTTC.

The genes are TRBV16 and TRBJ1-2, with 8 bases identical to TRBD1. This CDR3 spans 14 amino acids. The germline gives CDR1 KGHSY, CDR2 FQNENV. The V gene end was trimmed by 6 bases and the J gene end by 8 bases; junction bases not matched to a gene: 11. The CDR3 loop is CASSYRGSPSGYTF. The DNA of the CDR3 is TGTGCCAGCAGTTACAGGGGGAGTCCTTCCGGCTACACCTTC.

This clone was observed once. The chain links TRBV27 to TRBJ1-6, with 8 positions matching TRBD1. V lost 3 bases and J lost 7; bases outside the gene matches: 2. Germline lookup yields CDR1 MNHEY and CDR2 SMNVEV (reference sequence). There are 14 residues in the CDR3. CDR3 nucleotides: TGTGCCAGCAGTTTGGCAGGGGGCAATTCACCCCTCCACTTT. It encodes CASSLAGGNSPLHF.

The V call is TRBV3-1 (or the pseudogene TRBV3-2), the J call TRBJ2-3; 13 bases map to TRBD2. In germline, CDR1 is LGHDT, CDR2 YNNKEL (reference sequence). The trim removed 5 bases at V and 8 bases at J, leaving 4 bases unmatched. CDR3 size: 14 residues. Here the CDR3 reads CASSSGLAGITQYF. The CDR3 region has the DNA TGTGCCAGCAGCTCGGGACTAGCGGGGATTACGCAGTATTTT.

This CDR3 is CASSLRIQGNQPQHF. The CDR3 coding sequence is TGTGCCAGCAGCTTAAGGATACAGGGCAATCAGCCCCAGCATTTT. The chain joins TRBV7-8 to TRBJ1-5; D might be TRBD1 (5 bases). The V end was cut by 2 bases, the J end by 2 bases, with 10 bases between. The length of the CDR3 is 15 residues. CDR1 and CDR2 (germline): SGHVS, FQNEAQ.

The chain links TRBV5-1 to TRBJ2-5; TRBD1 agrees at 7 bases. The germline gives CDR1 SGHRS, CDR2 YFSETQ. Losses at the gene ends were 1 base for V and 0 bases for J; bases not matched to a gene: 6. The CDR3 has 16 amino acids. Here the CDR3 DNA reads TGCGCCAGCAGCTTGTCCACAGGGGTAAACCAAGAGACCCAGTACTTC. It encodes CASSLSTGVNQETQYF.

The V gene is TRBV25-1, the J gene TRBJ2-7; D is possibly TRBD1 (6 bases). The length of the CDR3 is 13 residues. The germline V gene has CDR1 MGHDK and CDR2 SYGVNS. Trimming removed 5 bases from V and 3 bases from J, with 11 bases in between. Written as DNA, the CDR3 is TGTGCCAGCAGTAAAACAGGGAGCTACGAGCAGTACTTC. This codes for CASSKTGSYEQYF.